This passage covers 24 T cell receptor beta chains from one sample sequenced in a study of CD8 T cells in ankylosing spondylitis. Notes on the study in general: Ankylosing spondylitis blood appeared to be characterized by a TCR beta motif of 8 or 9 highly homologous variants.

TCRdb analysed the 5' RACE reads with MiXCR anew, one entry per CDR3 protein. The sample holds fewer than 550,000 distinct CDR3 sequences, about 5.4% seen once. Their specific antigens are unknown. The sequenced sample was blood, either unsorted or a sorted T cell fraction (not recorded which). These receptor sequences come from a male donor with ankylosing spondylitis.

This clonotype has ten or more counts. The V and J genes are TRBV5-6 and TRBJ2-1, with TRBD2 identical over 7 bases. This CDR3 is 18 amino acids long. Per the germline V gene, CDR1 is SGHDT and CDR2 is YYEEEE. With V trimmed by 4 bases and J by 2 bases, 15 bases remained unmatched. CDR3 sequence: CASSDGSGRGSPYNEQFF. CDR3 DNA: TGTGCCAGCAGCGACGGATCAGGGCGGGGGAGTCCCTACAATGAGCAGTTCTTC.

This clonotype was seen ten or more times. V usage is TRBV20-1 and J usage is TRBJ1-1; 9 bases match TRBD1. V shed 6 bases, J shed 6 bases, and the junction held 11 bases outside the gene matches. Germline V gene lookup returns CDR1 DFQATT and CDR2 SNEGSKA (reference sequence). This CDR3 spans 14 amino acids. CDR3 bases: TGCAGTGCGCCTCGGGACAGGGACGTTCCTGAAGCTTTCTTT. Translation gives CSAPRDRDVPEAFF.

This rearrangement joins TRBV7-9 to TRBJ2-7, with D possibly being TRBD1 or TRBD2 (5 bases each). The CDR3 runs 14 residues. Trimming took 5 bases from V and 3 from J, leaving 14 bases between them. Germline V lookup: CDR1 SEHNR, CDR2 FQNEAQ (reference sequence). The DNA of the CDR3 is TGTGCCAGCAGCCCTGGACGGGGCAACTACGAGCAGTACTTC. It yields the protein CASSPGRGNYEQYF.

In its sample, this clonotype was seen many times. The CDR3 nucleotides are TGCAGTGGAAGGGCGAGGAGGCGGGATACGCAGTATTTT. Translated: CSGRARRRDTQYF. The V call is TRBV20-1, the J call TRBJ2-3, with D possibly TRBD2 on 5 matching bases. CDR1 and CDR2 from the germline V gene are DFQATT and SNEGSKA (reference sequence). The length of the CDR3 is 13 residues. V was cut by 7 bases and J by 6 bases, with 17 bases left in between.

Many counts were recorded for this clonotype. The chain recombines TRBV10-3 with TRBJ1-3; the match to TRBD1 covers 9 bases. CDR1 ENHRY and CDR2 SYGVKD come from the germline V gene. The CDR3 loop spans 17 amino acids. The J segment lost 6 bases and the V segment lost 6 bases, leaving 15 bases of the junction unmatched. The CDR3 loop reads CAISAPRDRAKKNTIYF. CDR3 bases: TGTGCCATCAGCGCCCCCCGGGACAGGGCTAAGAAAAACACCATATATTTT.

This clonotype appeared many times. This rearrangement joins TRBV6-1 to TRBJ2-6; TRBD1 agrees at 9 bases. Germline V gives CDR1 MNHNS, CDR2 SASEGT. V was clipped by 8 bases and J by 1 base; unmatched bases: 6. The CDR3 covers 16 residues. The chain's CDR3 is CASSWTGVSGANVLTF. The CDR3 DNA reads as TGTGCCAGCTCATGGACAGGGGTGTCTGGGGCCAACGTCCTGACTTTC.

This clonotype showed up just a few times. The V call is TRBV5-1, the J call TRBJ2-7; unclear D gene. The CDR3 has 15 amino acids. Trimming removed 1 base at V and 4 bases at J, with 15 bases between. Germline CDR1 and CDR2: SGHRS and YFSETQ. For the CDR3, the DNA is TGCGCCAGCAGCTTGACAGTTGGAGAGAATTACGAGCAGTACTTC. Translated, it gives CASSLTVGENYEQYF.

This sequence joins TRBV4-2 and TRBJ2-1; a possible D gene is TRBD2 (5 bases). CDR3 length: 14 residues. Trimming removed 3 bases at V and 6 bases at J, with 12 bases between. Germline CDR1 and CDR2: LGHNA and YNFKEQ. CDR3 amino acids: CASSQRVRANEQFF. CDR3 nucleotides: TGTGCCAGCAGCCAGCGGGTGCGAGCCAATGAGCAGTTCTTC.

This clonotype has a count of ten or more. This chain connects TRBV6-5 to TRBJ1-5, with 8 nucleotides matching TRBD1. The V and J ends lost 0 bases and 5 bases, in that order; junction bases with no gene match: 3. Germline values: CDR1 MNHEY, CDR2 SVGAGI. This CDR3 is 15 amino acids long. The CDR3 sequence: CASSYSGRGHQPQHF. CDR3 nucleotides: TGTGCCAGCAGTTACTCGGGCAGGGGGCATCAGCCCCAGCATTTT.

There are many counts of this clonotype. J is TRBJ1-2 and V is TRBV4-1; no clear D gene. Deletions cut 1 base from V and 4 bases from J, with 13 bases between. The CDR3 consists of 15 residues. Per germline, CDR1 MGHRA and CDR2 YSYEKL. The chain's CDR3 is CASSQGVVSLYGYTF. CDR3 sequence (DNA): TGCGCCAGCAGCCAAGGTGTTGTCAGCCTCTATGGCTACACCTTC.

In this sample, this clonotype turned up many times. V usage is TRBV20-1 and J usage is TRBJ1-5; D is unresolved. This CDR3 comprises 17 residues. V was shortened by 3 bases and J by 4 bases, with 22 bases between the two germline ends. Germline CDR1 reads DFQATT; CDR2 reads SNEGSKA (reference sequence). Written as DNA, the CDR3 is TGCAGTGCTAGCCCGAATCCGGGTACGGTCGGAAATCAGCCCCAGCATTTT. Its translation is CSASPNPGTVGNQPQHF.

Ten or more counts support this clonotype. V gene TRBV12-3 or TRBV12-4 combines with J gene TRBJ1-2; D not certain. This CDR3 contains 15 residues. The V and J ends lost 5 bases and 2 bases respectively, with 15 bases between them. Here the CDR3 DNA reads TGTGCCAGCAGTCCCCTCTACGGGAAGAACTATGGCTACACCTTC. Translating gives CASSPLYGKNYGYTF.

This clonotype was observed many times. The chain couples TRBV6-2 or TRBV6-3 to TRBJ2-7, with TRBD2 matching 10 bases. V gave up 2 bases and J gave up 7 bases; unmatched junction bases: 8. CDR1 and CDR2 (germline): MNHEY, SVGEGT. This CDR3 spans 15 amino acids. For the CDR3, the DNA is TGTGCCAGCAGTTACGTCGACCTAGCGGGAGTGGAGCAGTACTTC. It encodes CASSYVDLAGVEQYF.

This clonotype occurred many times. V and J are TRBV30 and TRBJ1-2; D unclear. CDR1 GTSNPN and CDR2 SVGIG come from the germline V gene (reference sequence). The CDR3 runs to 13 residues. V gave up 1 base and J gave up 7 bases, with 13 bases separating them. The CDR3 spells CAWSAGNRPGYTF. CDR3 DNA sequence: TGTGCCTGGAGTGCGGGGAATCGGCCTGGCTACACCTTC. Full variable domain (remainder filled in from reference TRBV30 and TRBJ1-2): SQTIHQWPATLVQPVGSPLSLECTVEGTSNPNLYWYRQAAGRGLQLLFYSVGIGQISSEVPQNLSASRPQDRQFILSSKKLLLSDSGFYLCAWSAGNRPGYTFGSGTRLTVV.

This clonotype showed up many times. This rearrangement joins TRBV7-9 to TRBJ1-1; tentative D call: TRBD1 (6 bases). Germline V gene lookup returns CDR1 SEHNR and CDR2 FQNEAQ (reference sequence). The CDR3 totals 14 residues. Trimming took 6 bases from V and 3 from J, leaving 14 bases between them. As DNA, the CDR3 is TGTGCCAGCAGGCAACAGGGTTGGGACACTGAAGCTTTCTTT. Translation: CASRQQGWDTEAFF. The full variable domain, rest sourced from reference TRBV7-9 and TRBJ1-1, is DTGVSQNPRHKITKRGQNVTFRCDPISEHNRLYWYRQTLGQGPEFLTYFQNEAQLEKSRLLSDRFSAERPKGSFSTLEIQRTEQGDSAMYLCASRQQGWDTEAFFGQGTRLTVV.

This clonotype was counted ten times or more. CDR3 sequence reads: CASSLALGTATSTDTQYF. Here the CDR3 DNA reads TGTGCCAGCAGTTTAGCGCTGGGGACTGCCACTAGCACAGATACGCAGTATTTT. The chain has TRBV12-3 or TRBV12-4 and TRBJ2-3, with D possibly matching TRBD2 (6 bases). The CDR3 is made up of 18 amino acids. Deletions cut 0 bases from V and 0 bases from J, with 16 bases between.

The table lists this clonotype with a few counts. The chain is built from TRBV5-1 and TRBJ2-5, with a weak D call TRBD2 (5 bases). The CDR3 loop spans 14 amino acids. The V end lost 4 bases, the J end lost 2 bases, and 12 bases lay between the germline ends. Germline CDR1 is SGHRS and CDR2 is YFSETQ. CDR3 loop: CASSRTGKQETQYF. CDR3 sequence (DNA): TGCGCCAGCAGCCGGACCGGGAAACAAGAGACCCAGTACTTC.

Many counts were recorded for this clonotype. CDR3 loop: CASSYSWSTAANTEAFF. The CDR3 nucleotides read TGTGCCAGCAGTTACTCATGGAGCACAGCGGCGAACACTGAAGCTTTCTTT. This chain joins TRBV6-2 or TRBV6-3 and TRBJ1-1; no reliable D call. This CDR3 comprises 17 residues. Germline loops: CDR1 MNHEY, CDR2 SVGEGT. V was clipped by 0 bases and J by 1 base, with 15 bases between them.

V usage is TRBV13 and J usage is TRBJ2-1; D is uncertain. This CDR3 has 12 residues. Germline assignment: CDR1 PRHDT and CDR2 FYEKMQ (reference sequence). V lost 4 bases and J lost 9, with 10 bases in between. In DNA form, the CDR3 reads TGTGCCAGCAGCTCCCGCCGGGTTGAGCAGTTCTTC. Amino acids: CASSSRRVEQFF.

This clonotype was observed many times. The CDR3 is CATALGLAGTGELFF. The DNA of the CDR3 is TGTGCCACTGCACTGGGACTAGCGGGAACCGGGGAGCTGTTTTTT. The chain carries TRBV24-1 and TRBJ2-2; 13 nucleotides align to TRBD2. Germline assignment: CDR1 KGHDR and CDR2 SFDVKD. The CDR3 is 15 residues long. Trimming took 10 bases from V and 5 from J; bases not matched to a gene: 6.

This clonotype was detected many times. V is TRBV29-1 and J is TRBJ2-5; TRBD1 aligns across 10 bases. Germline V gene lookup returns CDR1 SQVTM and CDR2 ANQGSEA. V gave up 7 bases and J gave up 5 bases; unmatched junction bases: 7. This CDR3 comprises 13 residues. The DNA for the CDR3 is TGCAGCGCCACGGGACAGGGGCGGGAGACCCAGTACTTC. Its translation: CSATGQGRETQYF. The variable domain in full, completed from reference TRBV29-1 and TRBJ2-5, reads SAVISQKPSRDICQRGTSLTIQCQVDSQVTMMFWYRQQPGQSLTLIATANQGSEATYESGFVIDKFPISRPNLTFSTLTVSNMSPEDSSIYLCSATGQGRETQYFGPGTRLLVL.

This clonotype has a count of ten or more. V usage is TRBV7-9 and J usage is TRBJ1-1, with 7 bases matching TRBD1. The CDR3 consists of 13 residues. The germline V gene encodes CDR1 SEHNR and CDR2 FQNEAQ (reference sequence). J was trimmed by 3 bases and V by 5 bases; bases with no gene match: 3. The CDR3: CASSPTGYTEAFF. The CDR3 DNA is TGTGCCAGCAGCCCGACAGGGTACACTGAAGCTTTCTTT.

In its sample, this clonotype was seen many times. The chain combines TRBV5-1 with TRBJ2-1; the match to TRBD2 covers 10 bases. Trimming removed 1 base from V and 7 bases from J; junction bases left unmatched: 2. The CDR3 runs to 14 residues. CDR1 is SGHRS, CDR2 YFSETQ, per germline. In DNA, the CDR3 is TGCGCCAGCAGCTTGTCTAGCGGGAGTAATGAGCAGTTCTTC. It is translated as CASSLSSGSNEQFF.

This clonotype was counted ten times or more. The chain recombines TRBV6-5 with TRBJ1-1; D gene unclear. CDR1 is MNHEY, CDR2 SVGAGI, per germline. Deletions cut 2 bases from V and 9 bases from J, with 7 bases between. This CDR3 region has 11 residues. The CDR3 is CASSYLKKAFF. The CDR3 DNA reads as TGTGCCAGCAGTTACCTGAAAAAAGCTTTCTTT.